This T cell receptor (beta chain) was identified in a study of T cell responses to AZD1222 COVID-19 vaccine listed by TCRdb under 2021. Study-wide context: Because spike-specific TCR depth and breadth did not differ between the two schedules, AZD1222 recipients who got a second dose at roughly 4 weeks were pooled with those who got a second dose at roughly 12 weeks. TCR sequencing was performed for 233 trial participants, of whom 200 to 210 were given two doses of AZD1222 and approximately 25 were given two doses of MenACWY control vaccine. Enrollment into the trials was organized by age into subgroups of 18-55, 56-69 and 70-plus years, and those subgroups contained about 160, 30 and 59 TCR-sequenced participants, respectively. The investigation overall reported the following: Nearly half of unique spike-specific TCRs reportedly recognized epitopes outside regions mutated in the B.1.351 and B.1.1.7 variants. In the small 56-69-year group, the increase in depth fell short of significance, most likely because of low power. Conclusions about previously exposed vaccinees are limited because only a handful of AZD1222 recipients were SARS-CoV-2 seropositive at baseline. Spike-specific TCR breadth and depth rose significantly after two AZD1222 doses compared with day 0 and with MenACWY recipients. Because no day 14 peak-response samples were available, repertoires were characterized only after the peak T cell response. Most participants were white British and females outnumbered males, and the authors suggested that clonal diversity may have been underestimated. The vaccine-associated CD4 TCRs covered the entire spike protein, and the dominant responses fell in regions 160-218 and 743-854.

The CDR3 starts with the cysteine, ends with the phenylalanine, and has 19 residues. The CDR3 DNA has 57 bases and is translated from base 1. V gives up 3 bases and J gives up 2 bases, and the segment between their germline ends measures 23 bases. Via the germline V gene, CDR1 is MDHEN and CDR2 SYDVKM. Notes on this clone: Which antigen it targets is not known. Qualities for individual bases were not recorded, and no much larger clone is one base off.

What this sample's time point label stands for: baseline before first vaccination. Vaccinee samples were obtained from the UK trials COV001 and COV002, which included a single-blind randomized controlled phase 2/3 trial of AZD1222 (ChAdOx1 nCoV-19) in healthy adults. For TCRbeta chain sequencing, PBMC samples were collected from trial participants at day 0 and at day 28 after the second dose. The CDR3 regions of human TCRbeta chains were subjected to immunosequencing. In the paper's pipeline: TCRs in the repertoires were compared against a reference library of SARS-CoV-2-specific TCRs that had been generated with the MIRA antigen-specificity platform. Breadth was defined as the fraction of unique TCRs that were SARS-CoV-2-associated, and depth was defined as the fraction of total T cells that were SARS-CoV-2-associated. Using the MIRA data, each spike-specific TCR was mapped to the spike region that the TCR reacts to and placed in a CD4 or CD8 class. Log10-transformed breadth and depth values were compared by one-way ANOVA with Sidak's multiple comparisons tests. TCRdb provides this immuneACCESS table in a form limited to in-frame rearrangements. Some clones are lacking; in checked studies, under half of them reflect an unresolved V gene, and why the rest are absent is not known. V and J calls and clone size follow that table, whereas D and trimming were derived from the DNA. This sample lists just under 55,000 clones; 89% were detected once. Just under 2% of the sample lies in the top ten.

This sample comprised peripheral blood, obtained on day 0 of AZD1222 vaccination. The sequence was collected from an adult in good health. Recombination joined TRBV28 with TRBJ1-5, and possibly TRBD1, on 5 matching bases. The CDR3 is CASSFERNEGEGGNQPQHF. At the DNA level, the sequence is TGTGCCAGCAGTTTCGAGAGGAACGAGGGTGAAGGGGGCAATCAGCCCCAGCATTTT. The CDR3, completed at both ends by the reference TRBV28 and TRBJ1-5 genes, gives the full variable domain DVKVTQSSRYLVKRTGEKVFLECVQDMDHENMFWYRQDPGLGLRLIYFSYDVKMKEKGDIPEGYSVSREKKERFSLILESASTNQTSMYLCASSFERNEGEGGNQPQHFGDGTRLSIL.